These T cell receptor beta chains were read from a single sample in a study of siplizumab effects on memory and regulatory T cells. Here immunoSEQ multiplex PCR was the method, and the copy in TCRdb shows in-frame clones only, minus some. The sample records about 100,000 clones, about 90% being singletons. The sequencing sample was made of non-Treg CD4+ T cells sorted from blood. These receptors originate from a human donor in good health. The CDR3 runs from the conserved cysteine through the conserved F or W. Each record gives: J gene, clone size, CDR3 length, V gene, D gene, CDR3 protein, CDR3 DNA. The D gene is left open where the match is weak. A row's size may be missing; if present it is once, few, many or a size class.

J: TRBJ1-1; size: NA; length: 15; V: TRBV25-1; D: NA; CDR3: CASSELQGGNTEAFF; DNA: TGTGCCAGCAGTGAGTTACAGGGAGGAAACACTGAAGCTTTCTTT
J: TRBJ1-1; size: NA; length: 17; V: TRBV4-1; D: NA; CDR3: CASSQFRSGVRSTEAFF; DNA: TGCGCCAGCAGCCAATTCCGCTCAGGGGTAAGGAGCACTGAAGCTTTCTTT
J: TRBJ1-3; size: NA; length: 14; V: TRBV7-6; D: TRBD1; CDR3: CASSLSRGLDTIYF; DNA: TGTGCCAGCAGCTTATCCAGGGGGCTAGACACCATATATTTT
J: TRBJ2-3; size: NA; length: 16; V: TRBV10-3; D: TRBD1; CDR3: CAISESGTGYTDTQYF; DNA: TGTGCCATCAGTGAGTCCGGGACAGGATACACAGATACGCAGTATTTT
J: TRBJ2-5; size: NA; length: 15; V: TRBV15; D: NA; CDR3: CATSPRDPGGETQYF; DNA: TGTGCCACCAGTCCGCGGGACCCAGGGGGAGAGACCCAGTACTTC
J: TRBJ1-4; size: NA; length: 15; V: TRBV6-5; D: NA; CDR3: CASSRAVATNEKLFF; DNA: TGTGCCAGCAGCCGCGCTGTTGCAACTAATGAAAAACTGTTTTTT
J: TRBJ2-6; size: once; length: 19; V: TRBV21-1; D: NA; CDR3: CASSNPGGQGAPGANVLTF; DNA: TGTGCCAGCAGCAACCCTGGAGGACAGGGGGCACCTGGGGCCAACGTCCTGACTTTC
J: TRBJ2-1; size: NA; length: 14; V: TRBV18; D: NA; CDR3: CASSPTIPYNEQFF; DNA: TGTGCCAGCTCACCTACTATCCCCTACAATGAGCAGTTCTTC
J: TRBJ1-2; size: NA; length: 15; V: TRBV7-9; D: TRBD1; CDR3: CASSLPGQGVSGYTF; DNA: TGTGCCAGCAGCTTACCGGGACAGGGGGTATCTGGTTACACCTTC
J: TRBJ2-3; size: NA; length: 15; V: TRBV19; D: NA; CDR3: CASTPYGGGTDTQYF; DNA: TGTGCCAGTACCCCCTATGGTGGGGGCACAGATACGCAGTATTTT
J: TRBJ2-1; size: once; length: 15; V: TRBV19; D: TRBD2; CDR3: CASSPASGSRDEQFF; DNA: TGTGCCAGTAGTCCCGCTAGCGGGAGCAGGGATGAGCAGTTCTTC
J: TRBJ1-1; size: NA; length: 14; V: TRBV6-1; D: TRBD1; CDR3: CASSGQGPGTEAFF; DNA: TGTGCCAGCAGTGGACAGGGGCCGGGCACTGAAGCTTTCTTT
J: TRBJ1-1; size: NA; length: 13; V: TRBV7-3; D: NA; CDR3: CASSSGPNTEAFF; DNA: TGTGCCAGCAGCTCGGGTCCTAACACTGAAGCTTTCTTT
J: TRBJ2-6; size: NA; length: 21; V: TRBV10-3; D: TRBD2; CDR3: CAISESISKSGGHSGANVLTF; DNA: TGTGCCATCAGTGAGTCGATTAGCAAGAGCGGGGGACACTCTGGGGCCAACGTCCTGACTTTC
J: TRBJ1-1; size: NA; length: 15; V: TRBV19; D: TRBD1; CDR3: CASSIQGARDTEAFF; DNA: TGTGCCAGTAGTATTCAGGGGGCTCGGGACACTGAAGCTTTCTTT
J: TRBJ1-6; size: NA; length: 15; V: TRBV9; D: TRBD1; CDR3: CASSPTGGHNSPLHF; DNA: TGTGCCAGCAGCCCGACAGGGGGCCATAATTCACCCCTCCACTTT
J: TRBJ1-1; size: NA; length: 15; V: TRBV7-2; D: NA; CDR3: CASSLAVAVNTEAFF; DNA: TGTGCCAGCAGCTTGGCCGTGGCGGTGAACACTGAAGCTTTCTTT
J: TRBJ1-5; size: once; length: 13; V: TRBV10-3; D: NA; CDR3: CAISEGARQPQHF; DNA: TGTGCCATCAGTGAGGGGGCGAGGCAGCCCCAGCATTTT
J: TRBJ1-1; size: NA; length: 13; V: TRBV7-9; D: TRBD1; CDR3: CASSPSGGTEAFF; DNA: TGTGCCAGCAGCCCGTCAGGGGGAACTGAAGCTTTCTTT
J: TRBJ2-5; size: NA; length: 13; V: TRBV11-3; D: NA; CDR3: CASSLGRNRVQYF; DNA: TGTGCCAGCAGCTTGGGGCGAAACAGGGTCCAGTACTTC
J: TRBJ2-3; size: NA; length: 17; V: TRBV7-6; D: NA; CDR3: CASSLADIGGTTDTQYF; DNA: TGTGCCAGCAGCTTAGCGGATATCGGTGGGACCACAGATACGCAGTATTTT
J: TRBJ1-2; size: NA; length: 16; V: TRBV5-4; D: NA; CDR3: CASSLGDRPANYGYTF; DNA: TGTGCCAGCAGCTTAGGAGACAGGCCAGCTAACTATGGCTACACCTTC
J: TRBJ2-7; size: NA; length: 16; V: TRBV30; D: TRBD2; CDR3: CAWSGGTSGNIYEQYF; DNA: TGTGCCTGGAGTGGGGGGACTAGCGGGAACATCTACGAGCAGTACTTC
J: TRBJ2-1; size: NA; length: 14; V: TRBV9; D: NA; CDR3: CASTRVTGYNEQFF; DNA: TGTGCCAGCACCCGGGTCACGGGTTACAATGAGCAGTTCTTC
J: TRBJ1-5; size: NA; length: 16; V: TRBV30; D: NA; CDR3: CAWSVPGGTSNQPQHF; DNA: TGTGCCTGGAGTGTACCCGGGGGAACCAGCAATCAGCCCCAGCATTTT
J: TRBJ2-2; size: NA; length: 14; V: TRBV7-7; D: NA; CDR3: CASSSRQGTGELFF; DNA: TGTGCTAGCAGCTCACGCCAGGGAACCGGGGAGCTGTTTTTT
J: TRBJ2-3; size: NA; length: 16; V: TRBV15; D: NA; CDR3: CATSRDGRSSTDTQYF; DNA: TGTGCCACCAGCAGAGATGGCAGGTCTAGCACAGATACGCAGTATTTT
J: TRBJ1-1; size: NA; length: 14; V: TRBV7-2; D: NA; CDR3: CASSSRAMNTEAFF; DNA: TGTGCCAGCAGCTCCAGAGCCATGAACACTGAAGCTTTCTTT
J: TRBJ1-1; size: NA; length: 15; V: TRBV6-1; D: TRBD1; CDR3: CASNRQGALNTEAFF; DNA: TGTGCCAGCAACCGACAGGGGGCCTTGAACACTGAAGCTTTCTTT
J: TRBJ2-1; size: NA; length: 14; V: TRBV7-8; D: TRBD2; CDR3: CASSTGTSGGEQFF; DNA: TGTGCCAGCAGCACTGGGACTAGCGGAGGTGAGCAGTTCTTC
J: TRBJ2-7; size: NA; length: 12; V: TRBV11-2; D: NA; CDR3: CASSTGGHEQYF; DNA: TGTGCCAGCAGCACCGGAGGCCACGAGCAGTACTTC
J: TRBJ2-7; size: NA; length: 15; V: TRBV5-1; D: TRBD1; CDR3: CASRTGTGEYYEQYF; DNA: TGCGCCAGCAGAACCGGGACAGGGGAATATTACGAGCAGTACTTC
J: TRBJ1-1; size: NA; length: 15; V: TRBV7-2; D: NA; CDR3: CASSLAGRLNTEAFF; DNA: TGTGCCAGCAGCTTAGCTGGACGGTTGAACACTGAAGCTTTCTTT
J: TRBJ1-2; size: NA; length: 16; V: TRBV10-3; D: TRBD1; CDR3: CAISDIGDRATYGYTF; DNA: TGTGCCATCAGTGATATCGGGGACAGGGCGACCTATGGCTACACCTTC
J: TRBJ2-3; size: NA; length: 15; V: TRBV18; D: NA; CDR3: CASSPNRANTDTQYF; DNA: TGTGCCAGCTCACCAAACAGGGCGAACACAGATACGCAGTATTTT
J: TRBJ2-7; size: NA; length: 15; V: TRBV30; D: NA; CDR3: CAWSAGPYTAYEQYF; DNA: TGTGCCTGGAGCGCCGGACCTTATACCGCCTACGAGCAGTACTTC
J: TRBJ2-3; size: NA; length: 15; V: TRBV25-1; D: NA; CDR3: CASSTPLSSTDTQYF; DNA: TGTGCCAGCAGTACACCCCTCTCTAGCACAGATACGCAGTATTTT